This passage covers 27 T cell receptor beta chains from one sample sequenced in a study of OX40 agonist ivuxolimab in advanced cancers. Data came from immunoSEQ multiplex PCR; TCRdb stores just in-frame clones and leaves some out. The sample carries about 98,000 clones, approximately 91% recorded once. This sample comprised CD4+ or CD8+ T cells sorted from blood, obtained in a trial of the OX40 agonist ivuxolimab. The receptors come from an adult with an advanced solid tumor such as melanoma, head and neck, liver or kidney cancer.

V usage is TRBV18 and J usage is TRBJ1-1; TRBD1 matches 9 bases. V lost 7 bases to trimming and J lost 7 bases; unmatched junction nucleotides: 7. Germline-derived CDR1 and CDR2 are KGHSH and LQKENI. The CDR3 is 13 residues long. CDR3 residues: CASLNRGLSEAFF. The DNA of the CDR3 is TGTGCCAGCTTGAACAGGGGGCTTAGTGAAGCTTTCTTT.

This chain connects TRBV6-6 to TRBJ2-7; 9 nucleotides match TRBD2. V shed 5 bases and J 0 bases; nucleotides not matched to a gene: 5. Germline values: CDR1 MNHNY, CDR2 SVGAGI (reference sequence). The CDR3 is 15 amino acids. In DNA form, the CDR3 reads TGTGCCAGCAGTCCTCTAGCGGGGCCCTCCTACGAGCAGTACTTC. The encoded protein is CASSPLAGPSYEQYF.

The chain is built from TRBV5-1 and TRBJ2-2, with 10 bases lining up with TRBD1. The CDR3 has 16 residues. CDR1 is SGHRS, CDR2 YFSETQ, per germline. The ends lost 3 bases at V and 7 bases at J; junction bases unmatched: 9. In DNA, the CDR3 is TGCGCCAGCAGCTCCCCGACAGGGGGCAATATCGGGGAGCTGTTTTTT. This encodes CASSSPTGGNIGELFF.

The gene calls are TRBV19 and TRBJ1-5, with D possibly matching TRBD1 (5 bases). CDR1 LNHDA and CDR2 SQIVND come from the germline V gene (reference sequence). This CDR3 comprises 13 residues. V was cut by 3 bases and J by 7 bases, with 10 bases left in between. CDR3 in DNA: TGTGCCAGTAGTATGGGGGAGCGCCAGCCCCAGCATTTT. It is translated as CASSMGERQPQHF.

The chain carries TRBV5-1 and TRBJ1-1; no clear D gene. The germline gives CDR1 SGHRS, CDR2 YFSETQ. With 1 base removed from V and 4 bases from J, the gap between germline ends came to 14 bases. CDR3 length: 15 amino acids. DNA for the CDR3: TGCGCCAGCAGCTTGCAAGGGAATACTGGCACTGAAGCTTTCTTT. This gives the protein CASSLQGNTGTEAFF. Full variable domain (remainder filled in from reference TRBV5-1 and TRBJ1-1): KAGVTQTPRYLIKTRGQQVTLSCSPISGHRSVSWYQQTPGQGLQFLFEYFSETQRNKGNFPGRFSGRQFSNSRSEMNVSTLELGDSALYLCASSLQGNTGTEAFFGQGTRLTVV.

The chain links TRBV18 to TRBJ2-3; TRBD2 matches 14 bases. The CDR3 contains 15 residues. The germline gives CDR1 KGHSH, CDR2 LQKENI. The trim removed 6 bases at V and 4 bases at J, leaving 3 bases unmatched. This CDR3 is CASSQGLAGADTQYF. The CDR3 DNA sequence: TGTGCCAGCTCGCAGGGACTAGCGGGAGCAGATACGCAGTATTTT. The variable domain in full, with the rest retrieved from reference TRBV18 and TRBJ2-3, is NAGVMQNPRHLVRRRGQEARLRCSPMKGHSHVYWYRQLPEEGLKFMVYLQKENIIDESGMPKERFSAEFPKEGPSILRIQQVVRGDSAAYFCASSQGLAGADTQYFGPGTRLTVL.

The genes are TRBV28 and TRBJ2-1, with 15 nucleotides matching TRBD2. V dropped 5 bases and J dropped 11; count of bases not matched to a gene: 7. The germline CDR1 and CDR2 sequences are MDHEN and SYDVKM. This CDR3 contains 15 residues. CDR3 nucleotide sequence: TGTGCCAGCAGTAAAGGGGGACTAGCGGGAGGCCAGCAGTTCTTC. It yields the protein CASSKGGLAGGQQFF.

CDR3 in DNA: TGTGCCAGCAGCCCAGGGGGGGCTGGCCCCTACGAGCAGTACTTC. It yields the protein CASSPGGAGPYEQYF. V gene TRBV28 combines with J gene TRBJ2-7, with D perhaps TRBD1 or TRBD2 (7 bases each). The CDR3 runs to 15 residues. Germline V lookup: CDR1 MDHEN, CDR2 SYDVKM. V was shortened by 6 bases and J by 2 bases, with 17 bases between the two germline ends.

This chain connects TRBV18 to TRBJ2-2; 13 bases align to TRBD2. Per the germline V gene, CDR1 is KGHSH and CDR2 is LQKENI. V gave up 4 bases and J gave up 1 base; unmatched junction bases: 6. The CDR3 is 18 residues long. CDR3 in DNA: TGTGCCAGCTCACTTCGCCGACTAGCGGGAGGGAACACCGGGGAGCTGTTTTTT. Residues: CASSLRRLAGGNTGELFF.

This chain links TRBV2 with TRBJ2-1, with TRBD2 as a possible D gene (6 bases). The CDR3 runs to 14 residues. V was pared by 6 bases and J by 6 bases, with 15 bases between. Germline CDR1 is SNHLY and CDR2 is FYNNEI. Written as DNA, the CDR3 is TGTGCCAGCAGCACGGGACTCCCCCTCAATGAGCAGTTCTTC. It translates to CASSTGLPLNEQFF.

This chain links TRBV29-1 with TRBJ2-5; 14 bases agree with TRBD2. Trimming removed 4 bases from V and 4 bases from J; junction bases left unmatched: 2. CDR1 is SQVTM and CDR2 is ANQGSEA in the germline V gene. This CDR3 has 14 residues. In DNA form, the CDR3 reads TGCAGCGTTGGGGGGACTAGCGGGAGAGAGACCCAGTACTTC. This translates into CSVGGTSGRETQYF.

The chain joins TRBV9 to TRBJ2-5; TRBD1 matches at 7 bases. The ends lost 3 bases at V and 2 bases at J; junction bases unmatched: 4. This CDR3 spans 14 amino acids. Looked up from germline, CDR1 is SGDLS and CDR2 is YYNGEE. The CDR3 bases are TGTGCCAGCAGCGACCGGGACAGACAAGAGACCCAGTACTTC. Translation gives CASSDRDRQETQYF.

This chain connects TRBV6-5 to TRBJ2-5; D is unresolved. Trimming took off 0 bases at V and 1 base at J, with 12 bases between the two ends. This CDR3 has 16 amino acids. Germline V lookup: CDR1 MNHEY, CDR2 SVGAGI. Here the CDR3 DNA reads TGTGCCAGCAGTTACTCTACGGCCAGCGCCCAAGAGACCCAGTACTTC. It yields the protein CASSYSTASAQETQYF.

This chain links TRBV7-9 with TRBJ1-6; the D gene is possibly TRBD1 (5 bases). This CDR3 spans 15 amino acids. Per the germline V gene, CDR1 is SEHNR and CDR2 is FQNEAQ (reference sequence). V shed 5 bases and J shed 4 bases, with 12 bases lying between them. The CDR3 bases are TGTGCCAGCAGCCCCGGGACGGCGTATAATTCACCCCTCCACTTT. This gives the protein CASSPGTAYNSPLHF.

The chain uses TRBV19 and TRBJ2-7; D is possibly TRBD2 (5 bases). The V and J ends lost 8 bases and 6 bases respectively, with 17 bases between them. CDR3 length equals 13 residues. Germline lookup yields CDR1 LNHDA and CDR2 SQIVND (reference sequence). CDR3 sequence (DNA): TGTGCCAGTTCGGAGGCCCCTTATATCGAGCAGTACTTC. Translation gives CASSEAPYIEQYF.

In DNA, the CDR3 is TGCGCCAGCAGCCAAAGGGGGATCTCTGGGGCCAACGTCCTGACTTTC. Its translation is CASSQRGISGANVLTF. J is TRBJ2-6 and V is TRBV4-3; D is perhaps TRBD1 (6 bases). V lost 2 bases, J lost 0 bases, and 8 bases lay in between. In germline, CDR1 is LGHNA, CDR2 YSLEER. This CDR3 spans 16 amino acids.

This rearrangement joins TRBV6-5 to TRBJ2-4; 13 bases are shared with TRBD2. This CDR3 comprises 15 residues. Germline V gene data show CDR1 as MNHEY and CDR2 as SVGAGI. The V and J ends lost 6 bases and 6 bases, in that order; junction bases with no gene match: 5. As DNA, the CDR3 is TGTGCCAGCAGCAGAGGGACTAGCGGGGCAAACATTCAGTACTTC. It encodes CASSRGTSGANIQYF.

This sequence joins TRBV2 and TRBJ2-7, with D possibly being TRBD1 (6 bases). There are 12 residues in the CDR3. Deletions cut 8 bases from V and 2 bases from J, with 10 bases between. CDR1 is SNHLY and CDR2 is FYNNEI in the germline V gene. This CDR3 reads CASGGRPYEQYF. In nucleotides, the CDR3 is TGTGCCAGCGGGGGCCGTCCCTACGAGCAGTACTTC.

This chain uses TRBV28 with TRBJ2-1; no definite D call. Trimming cost V 3 bases and J 9 bases, with 9 bases left between them. This CDR3 is 12 amino acids long. The germline gives CDR1 MDHEN, CDR2 SYDVKM. The CDR3, as DNA: TGTGCCAGCAGTTTGTTAGTTGGTGAGCAGTTCTTC. Its translation: CASSLLVGEQFF. The complete variable domain, with remaining parts taken from reference TRBV28 and TRBJ2-1, reads DVKVTQSSRYLVKRTGEKVFLECVQDMDHENMFWYRQDPGLGLRLIYFSYDVKMKEKGDIPEGYSVSREKKERFSLILESASTNQTSMYLCASSLLVGEQFFGPGTRLTVL.

This chain joins TRBV9 and TRBJ2-3; 13 bases line up with TRBD2. With V trimmed by 4 bases and J by 8 bases, 10 bases remained unmatched. Germline CDR1 and CDR2: SGDLS and YYNGEE. The CDR3 is 16 residues long. The CDR3 region has the DNA TGTGCCAGCAGCATCTCCGGGACTAGCGGGACTACTACGCAGTATTTT. Amino acid sequence: CASSISGTSGTTTQYF.

V is TRBV14 and J is TRBJ2-6; a possible D gene is TRBD2 (5 bases). V gave up 4 bases and J gave up 4 bases, with 11 bases separating them. CDR3 size: 15 residues. Germline V lookup: CDR1 SGHDN, CDR2 FVKESK. The DNA for the CDR3 is TGTGCCAGCAGCCCTGCCGGGGTCGGGGCCAACGTCCTGACTTTC. The encoded protein is CASSPAGVGANVLTF.

The genes are TRBV19 and TRBJ1-2, with D possibly being TRBD1 (5 bases). This CDR3 is built from 15 residues. V lost 11 bases and J lost 8, with 27 bases in between. CDR1 and CDR2 (germline): LNHDA, SQIVND (reference sequence). Written as DNA, the CDR3 is TGTGCCGGAATTGAGAAGGGACGGAAGGCAGGGGGCTACACCTTC. Protein product: CAGIEKGRKAGGYTF.

This rearrangement joins TRBV2 to TRBJ1-3; unclear D gene. Germline lookup yields CDR1 SNHLY and CDR2 FYNNEI. The CDR3 extends over 13 amino acids. V lost 3 bases, J lost 1 base, and 4 bases lay in between. The CDR3 sequence is CASSDSSGNTIYF. The CDR3, as DNA: TGTGCCAGCAGTGACAGTTCTGGAAACACCATATATTTT.

This chain links TRBV7-7 with TRBJ2-5, with 10 bases identical to TRBD1. The CDR3 loop spans 15 amino acids. CDR1 is SSHAT and CDR2 is FNYEAQ in the germline V gene (reference sequence). Trimming removed 3 bases from V and 4 bases from J; junction bases left unmatched: 5. This chain's CDR3 is CASSFGQGEGETQYF. The CDR3 DNA sequence: TGTGCCAGCAGCTTCGGACAGGGGGAGGGAGAGACCCAGTACTTC.

This rearrangement joins TRBV5-4 to TRBJ2-2, with D maybe TRBD1 (5 bases). CDR3 length: 14 residues. Trimming stripped 2 bases from V and 2 bases from J, with 7 bases between. Germline V gives CDR1 SGHNT, CDR2 YYREEE (reference sequence). The DNA for the CDR3 is TGTGCCAGCAGCTTAAGGGGTAACACCGGGGAGCTGTTTTTT. Translating gives CASSLRGNTGELFF.

This chain connects TRBV19 to TRBJ1-4, with 7 bases lining up with TRBD1. The CDR3 runs to 14 residues. From germline, CDR1 is LNHDA and CDR2 SQIVND (reference sequence). V dropped 8 bases and J dropped 0; count of bases not matched to a gene: 3. The CDR3 DNA reads as TGTGCCAGTGCCACAGGGGCAACTAATGAAAAACTGTTTTTT. Translated, it gives CASATGATNEKLFF.

This clone was observed a handful of times. The chain joins TRBV11-2 to TRBJ1-1, with 7 bases that match TRBD1. The length of the CDR3 is 15 residues. The V gene's germline CDR1 is SGHAT and CDR2 FQNNGV. V was pared by 6 bases and J by 10 bases, with 17 bases of the junction left unmatched. The CDR3 spells CASRRPRGARWGAFF. As DNA, the CDR3 is TGTGCCAGCAGACGCCCCAGGGGGGCGCGATGGGGAGCTTTCTTT.